Listed below are T cell receptor beta chains from one sample, sequenced in a study of cytomegalovirus exposure and HLA in healthy donors. TCRdb's copy holds only in-frame clones and misses some; the assay was immunoSEQ multiplex PCR. The sample yields approximately 190,000 clones, more than 65% seen once. The sequenced sample consisted of PBMCs. The receptors derive from a man aged 40-55 years in good health and CMV-seropositive. Each CDR3 is given with its conserved first and last residue. D genes are given only for firm matches. The size field is filled for only some rows; it gives once, few, many or a size class.

j_gene: TRBJ2-3; v_gene: TRBV7-6; d_gene: .; abundance: .; CDR3aa: CASSLESEGTDTQYF; CDR3nt: TGTGCCAGCAGCTTAGAATCGGAGGGCACAGATACGCAGTATTTT
j_gene: TRBJ2-3; v_gene: TRBV27; d_gene: TRBD2; abundance: .; CDR3aa: CASSSPSGGRGTISTDTQYF; CDR3nt: TGTGCCAGCAGTTCCCCTAGTGGCGGGAGGGGTACCATTAGCACAGATACGCAGTATTTT
j_gene: TRBJ1-1; v_gene: TRBV14; d_gene: .; abundance: .; CDR3aa: CASSQGAGLNTEAFF; CDR3nt: TGTGCCAGCAGCCAAGGTGCAGGCCTGAACACTGAAGCTTTCTTT
j_gene: TRBJ2-2; v_gene: TRBV10-3; d_gene: .; abundance: .; CDR3aa: CAISEGISGTGELFF; CDR3nt: TGTGCCATCAGTGAAGGGATTAGCGGAACCGGGGAGCTGTTTTTT
j_gene: TRBJ1-1; v_gene: TRBV28; d_gene: TRBD1; abundance: .; CDR3aa: CASSLASRGRLAFF; CDR3nt: TGTGCCAGCAGTTTAGCTAGTAGGGGGCGTCTAGCTTTCTTT
j_gene: TRBJ1-2; v_gene: TRBV29-1; d_gene: .; abundance: .; CDR3aa: CSVDGGSGGYTF; CDR3nt: TGCAGCGTTGACGGAGGTTCCGGGGGCTACACCTTC
j_gene: TRBJ2-3; v_gene: TRBV29-1; d_gene: TRBD1; abundance: .; CDR3aa: CSVDTLDREIFTDTQYF; CDR3nt: TGCAGCGTTGACACCCTAGACAGGGAGATCTTCACAGATACGCAGTATTTT
j_gene: TRBJ2-2; v_gene: TRBV4-2; d_gene: TRBD1; abundance: .; CDR3aa: CASSSGQGSTGELFF; CDR3nt: TGTGCCAGCAGCTCCGGACAGGGGTCCACCGGGGAGCTGTTTTTT
j_gene: TRBJ2-5; v_gene: TRBV7-9; d_gene: .; abundance: once; CDR3aa: CASSLAKGEETQYF; CDR3nt: TGTGCCAGCAGCTTAGCGAAAGGGGAAGAGACCCAGTACTTC
j_gene: TRBJ2-7; v_gene: TRBV27; d_gene: TRBD2; abundance: few; CDR3aa: CASSLSLAGPYEQYF; CDR3nt: TGTGCCAGCAGTTTATCGTTAGCGGGTCCCTACGAGCAGTACTTC
j_gene: TRBJ2-7; v_gene: TRBV7-8; d_gene: TRBD2; abundance: once; CDR3aa: CASSSRGWLAGGPTDEQYF; CDR3nt: TGTGCCAGCAGCTCCCGGGGGTGGCTAGCGGGAGGGCCCACGGACGAGCAGTACTTC
j_gene: TRBJ2-7; v_gene: TRBV7-3; d_gene: .; abundance: .; CDR3aa: CASSPDITYEQYF; CDR3nt: TGTGCCAGCAGCCCGGACATAACCTACGAGCAGTACTTC
j_gene: TRBJ2-1; v_gene: TRBV9; d_gene: TRBD2; abundance: .; CDR3aa: CASSVTSGTYNEQFF; CDR3nt: TGTGCCAGCAGCGTCACTAGCGGAACCTACAATGAGCAGTTCTTC
j_gene: TRBJ2-5; v_gene: TRBV6-1; d_gene: TRBD2; abundance: .; CDR3aa: CASRLERGGYETQYF; CDR3nt: TGTGCCAGCAGGCTGGAGCGGGGGGGGTACGAGACCCAGTACTTC
j_gene: TRBJ1-1; v_gene: TRBV5-1; d_gene: .; abundance: .; CDR3aa: CASSLDSFTEAFF; CDR3nt: TGCGCCAGCAGCTTGGACAGCTTCACTGAAGCTTTCTTT
j_gene: TRBJ2-2; v_gene: TRBV6-5; d_gene: .; abundance: once; CDR3aa: CASSFRGNTGELFF; CDR3nt: TGTGCCAGCAGTTTCCGAGGGAACACCGGGGAGCTGTTTTTT
j_gene: TRBJ1-2; v_gene: TRBV6-1; d_gene: TRBD1; abundance: .; CDR3aa: CASSEAATGNYGYTF; CDR3nt: TGTGCCAGCAGTGAAGCGGCGACAGGGAACTATGGCTACACCTTC
j_gene: TRBJ1-1; v_gene: TRBV4-1; d_gene: .; abundance: .; CDR3aa: CASSQDAGRGAFF; CDR3nt: TGCGCCAGCAGCCAAGATGCGGGCAGGGGAGCTTTCTTT
j_gene: TRBJ1-2; v_gene: TRBV7-2; d_gene: .; abundance: .; CDR3aa: CASSLAGEDGYTF; CDR3nt: TGTGCCAGCAGCTTAGCAGGGGAGGATGGCTACACCTTC
j_gene: TRBJ2-5; v_gene: TRBV5-1; d_gene: TRBD1; abundance: few; CDR3aa: CASSLKGQGETQYF; CDR3nt: TGCGCCAGCAGCTTGAAGGGACAGGGAGAGACCCAGTACTTC
j_gene: TRBJ1-6; v_gene: TRBV18; d_gene: .; abundance: .; CDR3aa: CASSPGGVNSPLHF; CDR3nt: TGTGCCAGCTCACCGGGCGGGGTCAACTCACCCCTCCACTTT
j_gene: TRBJ2-6; v_gene: TRBV30; d_gene: TRBD1; abundance: few; CDR3aa: CAWSRTGLSGANVLTF; CDR3nt: TGTGCCTGGAGTCGGACAGGGCTCTCTGGGGCCAACGTCCTGACTTTC
j_gene: TRBJ1-2; v_gene: TRBV6-5; d_gene: TRBD1; abundance: .; CDR3aa: CASSYGDRGNGYTF; CDR3nt: TGTGCCAGCAGTTACGGGGACAGGGGGAATGGCTACACCTTC
j_gene: TRBJ2-5; v_gene: TRBV21-1; d_gene: .; abundance: .; CDR3aa: CASSKAGGAQYF; CDR3nt: TGTGCCAGCAGCAAAGCAGGAGGGGCCCAGTACTTC
j_gene: TRBJ2-1; v_gene: TRBV5-1; d_gene: TRBD2; abundance: .; CDR3aa: CASSLGGTSGINEQFF; CDR3nt: TGCGCCAGCAGCTTGGGGGGGACTAGCGGCATCAATGAGCAGTTCTTC
j_gene: TRBJ2-5; v_gene: TRBV19; d_gene: TRBD1; abundance: .; CDR3aa: CASSMITGASQETQYF; CDR3nt: TGTGCCAGTAGTATGATCACAGGGGCCTCCCAAGAGACCCAGTACTTC
j_gene: TRBJ2-7; v_gene: TRBV5-1; d_gene: .; abundance: .; CDR3aa: CASSFGQGSHEQYF; CDR3nt: TGCGCCAGCAGCTTCGGTCAGGGATCCCACGAGCAGTACTTC
j_gene: TRBJ2-5; v_gene: TRBV4-1; d_gene: .; abundance: once; CDR3aa: CASSPRGGGRETQYF; CDR3nt: TGCGCCAGCAGCCCTCGGGGCGGGGGCCGGGAGACCCAGTACTTC